The entry that follows covers one T cell receptor (beta chain) sequence. No cognate antigen has been identified for it. The sample holds no much larger clone one base away, and base qualities are not on file. The data were obtained in a study of beta chain features in type 1 diabetes (dated by TCRdb to 2017 to 2018). Study-wide context: Patients and healthy donors did not differ in mean age, gender distribution, total cell number or subset yield. A total of 107,917,701 sorted cells were examined across all samples, and a strong correlation was observed between cell number per subset and RNA yield. The study compared TCRB repertoires of sorted circulating CD4+ T cell subsets between recently diagnosed type 1 diabetes patients and matched healthy donors. Regulatory and stem cell-like memory subsets were obtained from only 8 patients and roughly eight healthy donors, while naive and central memory subsets were obtained from all 30 or so donors. What the research found in general, with its limitations: HLA sub-analyses involved small numbers of individuals, so any influence of HLA type on TCRB rearrangement remained unresolved. At VDJ recombination sites, type 1 diabetes patients had fewer insertions and more deleted nucleotides, which implies abnormalities in thymic rearrangement. Sequencing cDNA rather than genomic DNA could over-represent highly expressing activated cells, although activation and CD3 levels did not differ between groups. Shorter templates might have been favored by PCR, but patient and control samples were amplified and corrected together, so both groups would have been affected equally by any skew. Naive, central memory and regulatory TCRB repertoires appeared to be more alike among patients than among healthy donors. Type 1 diabetes patients showed a moderate but significant shortening of TCRB CDR3 length in all four CD4+ subsets.

The CDR3, from cysteine to phenylalanine, totals 16 residues. Kept here is only the CDR3 DNA, which spans 48 bases and is read in frame from base 1. V loses 2 bases at its end and J loses 4 bases; junction bases beyond the gene matches: 5. The CDR1 and CDR2 encoded by the germline V gene are SGHTA and FQGNSA. The entire amount of isolated RNA was reverse transcribed using the High Capacity cDNA Reverse Transcription Kit, so the sequenced TCRB transcripts were expressed ones. Naive, central memory and regulatory T cell samples underwent deep immunoSEQ sequencing, averaging around 3.7 million total reads per sample. Sorted cells were lysed in RLT buffer, and RNA was extracted using DNase-treated RNeasy Micro or Mini kits according to cell number. Each cell subset was processed separately to prevent cross-contamination, with patient and healthy donor samples processed together. Using the immunoSEQ multiplex PCR, TCRB sequences were amplified from cDNA into 87-bp fragments spanning the CDR3 region. Sequencing of the amplicons was performed on the Illumina HiSeq platform. Regarding the original processing steps: Synthetic template baselines were used to correct PCR bias computationally, reads within Hamming distance 2 were collapsed together, and singletons that could not be merged were discarded. By aligning reads against IMGT, V, D and J genes, CDR3 length, and insertions or deletions at six rearrangement sites were assigned. Within each subset, clonotype counts were normalized to the number of sorted cells before true diversity and Gini coefficients were calculated with the tcR R package. The overlap coefficient, calculated on TCRB nucleotide sequences, was used to measure repertoire sharing. Out-of-frame TCRB sequences from naive cells were analyzed to stand in for the pre-selection repertoire. Imported from immuneACCESS, the table was reduced by TCRdb to in-frame sequences with V and J called. These copies leave out some clones; in studies compared against another copy, an unresolved V gene accounts for under half, and the cause of the remainder is not known. V, J and clone size reflect that table, while D and trimming were determined from the DNA. The sample table holds some 410,000 clones, of which around 10% were seen once. Approximately 0.05% of the sample is taken by the ten largest.

From each donor, a single peripheral blood sample of approximately 110 mL on average was drawn into heparinised tubes. Using a panel that included CD45RO, CCR7, CD25, CD127, CD95 and CD27, naive, central memory, regulatory and stem cell-like memory CD4+ T cells were sorted on a BD FACSAria II. Every sorted population had a purity above 95%. Right away, PBMCs were isolated by Lymphoprep density gradient centrifugation and were stained directly, with no culture step. To minimize batch effects, samples were stained and sorted in pairs, one healthy donor with one patient per experiment. Recombination connected TRBV7-2 to TRBJ2-3, with TRBD2 identical over 11 junction bases. The source is a woman aged 18-35 years in good health. The sample taken for sequencing was naive CD4+ T cells from blood. The sample's cell subset or site label is to be understood as: true naive CD4+ T cells. This receptor has the CDR3 CASSLIAGGRADTQYF. The sequenced DNA is TGTGCCAGCAGCTTAATAGCGGGAGGGCGCGCAGATACGCAGTATTTT.